This is a list of T cell receptor beta chains from one sample in a study of blood T cell repertoires in COVID-19. This table comes from immunoSEQ multiplex PCR, and its TCRdb copy is limited to in-frame clones, with some not included. This sample carries roughly 200,000 clones, around 83% of them seen once, and the ten largest clones take 1.5%. The sequenced sample was peripheral blood. These receptors came from a human donor in a cohort sampled during active COVID-19. CDR3s include the opening cysteine and the closing phenylalanine or tryptophan. A D gene is named only where the DNA matches it firmly. Expanded clones are given a class, and other clones once, few, many or no size at all.

v_call	j_call	d_call	clone_size	cdr3_nt	cdr3_aa
TRBV4-2	TRBJ2-7	TRBD2	NA	TGTGCCAGCAGCCTTGTGGGCGCCAGCGGGGGCCTTAACTACGAGCAGTACTTC	CASSLVGASGGLNYEQYF
TRBV6-1	TRBJ2-7	NA	few	TGTGCCAGCAGAGAAGACTGGTACGAGCAGTACTTC	CASREDWYEQYF
TRBV19	TRBJ1-1	TRBD1	NA	TGTGCCAGTAAACAGGGGGCTAACACTGAAGCTTTCTTT	CASKQGANTEAFF
TRBV6-2/TRBV6-3	TRBJ2-7	NA	NA	TGTGCCAGCAGTGAGCCGGCGGCTAGTACCTACGAGCAGTACTTC	CASSEPAASTYEQYF
TRBV7-2	TRBJ1-1	TRBD1	NA	TGTGCCAGCAGCTCACTCGGACAGGCAAGTGAAGCTTTCTTT	CASSSLGQASEAFF
TRBV5-5	TRBJ1-1	NA	NA	TGTGCCAGCAGCTCCCCGACGGGGAACACTGAAGCTTTCTTT	CASSSPTGNTEAFF
TRBV29-1	TRBJ2-5	TRBD1	NA	TGCAGCGTTGAAGGCTGGGCCAGGGGGGAGACCCAGTACTTC	CSVEGWARGETQYF
TRBV13	TRBJ2-7	TRBD2	few	TGTGCCAGCAGCTTCGAGCGGGAGTCCTCCTACGAGCAGTACTTC	CASSFERESSYEQYF
TRBV7-2	TRBJ1-6	TRBD1	NA	TGTGCCAGCAGCTTCCGACAGGGGGAAAATTCACCCCTCCACTTT	CASSFRQGENSPLHF
TRBV5-4	TRBJ2-5	NA	NA	TGTGCCAGCTCGTCGAAGGGGGGGGGACGAGAGACCCAGTACTTC	CASSSKGGGRETQYF
TRBV14	TRBJ2-7	TRBD2	NA	TGTGCCAGCAGCCAAGGGGCGGCTAGCGGTTCCTACGAGCAGTACTTC	CASSQGAASGSYEQYF
TRBV3-1/TRBV3-2	TRBJ1-4	TRBD1	NA	TGTGCCAGCGGGACAGAGGCGGCAACTAATGAAAAACTGTTTTTT	CASGTEAATNEKLFF
TRBV7-2	TRBJ2-3	NA	NA	TGTGCCAGCTCCGCCTATTCGGATACGCAGTATTTT	CASSAYSDTQYF
TRBV18	TRBJ1-2	NA	NA	TGTGCCAGCTCACCCGGTCCTTTGGAGACTAACTATGGCTACACCTTC	CASSPGPLETNYGYTF
TRBV19	TRBJ2-7	TRBD1	NA	TGTGCCAGTAGTACAGGGGGTAGCTCCTACGAGCAGTACTTC	CASSTGGSSYEQYF
TRBV10-1	TRBJ2-7	NA	NA	TGCGCCACCCCGCGGGGGCGCACCTACGAGCAGTACTTC	CATPRGRTYEQYF
TRBV28	TRBJ1-2	NA	few	TGTGCCAGCAGTTTCACCGGGGGGGGCCTTAACTATGGCTACACCTTC	CASSFTGGGLNYGYTF
TRBV5-6	TRBJ2-5	NA	once	TGTGCCAGCAGCTGGGACCGGGGGGAGACCCAGTACTTC	CASSWDRGETQYF
TRBV7-9	TRBJ1-2	NA	NA	TGTGCCAGCAGCTGGAGCTATGGCTACACCTTC	CASSWSYGYTF
TRBV14	TRBJ2-7	TRBD1	few	TGTGCCAGCAGCGGTGGGACAGGAGGTTTCTACGAGCAGTACTTC	CASSGGTGGFYEQYF
TRBV9	TRBJ2-5	NA	NA	TGTGCCAGCAGCGTAGCCCCGAGGGCGGAGGAGACCCAGTACTTC	CASSVAPRAEETQYF
TRBV10-1	TRBJ1-1	NA	NA	TGCGCCAGCAGTGGACAAGCGAACACTGAAGCTTTCTTT	CASSGQANTEAFF
TRBV27	TRBJ2-7	TRBD1	few	TGTGCCAGCAGTTTATCGAGTGAGGACAGGGGGCCTGAGTACGAGCAGTACTTC	CASSLSSEDRGPEYEQYF
TRBV14	TRBJ2-2	NA	NA	TGTGCCAGCAGCCCCATCTTAGGTAGCAGGGGAAACACCGGGGAGCTGTTTTTT	CASSPILGSRGNTGELFF
TRBV7-9	TRBJ1-4	NA	NA	TGTGCCAGCAGCTTGCAGGGAAATGAAAAACTGTTTTTT	CASSLQGNEKLFF
TRBV7-2	TRBJ2-3	NA	NA	TGTGCCAGCAGCCTGGGACTTCACACAGATACGCAGTATTTT	CASSLGLHTDTQYF
TRBV9	TRBJ2-3	NA	few	TGTGCCAGCAGCGTAGGAGTAGCAGATACGCAGTATTTT	CASSVGVADTQYF
TRBV7-2	TRBJ2-5	TRBD1	NA	TGTGCCAGCAGGCCCGACAGGGTTCGAGAGACCCAGTACTTC	CASRPDRVRETQYF
TRBV5-1	TRBJ1-1	NA	NA	TGCGCCAGCAGCTCCAACCTAGGGGGCACTGAAGCTTTCTTT	CASSSNLGGTEAFF
TRBV20-1	TRBJ2-5	TRBD1	NA	TGCAGTGCTAGTCGGGACAGGGGGGGGCAAGAGACCCAGTACTTC	CSASRDRGGQETQYF
TRBV7-2	TRBJ1-1	NA	NA	TGTGCCAGCAGTTTGCCGACAGCCAACACTGAAGCTTTCTTT	CASSLPTANTEAFF
TRBV5-4	TRBJ2-1	TRBD2	NA	TGTGCCAGCAGCCTCACGGCTAGCGGCTACAATGAGCAGTTCTTC	CASSLTASGYNEQFF
TRBV25-1	TRBJ2-7	TRBD1	NA	TGTGCCAGCCGTGGGGACAGCCGCTCCTACGAGCAGTACTTC	CASRGDSRSYEQYF
TRBV4-2	TRBJ2-7	TRBD2	NA	TGTGCCAGCAGCCAAGAACTAGCGGCCTACGAGCAGTACTTC	CASSQELAAYEQYF
TRBV4-3	TRBJ1-2	TRBD1	NA	TGCGCCAGCAGCCCGGGACAGGGGCACTATGGCTACACCTTC	CASSPGQGHYGYTF
TRBV10-2	TRBJ2-1	NA	NA	TGCGCCAGCAGTGAGTCAAAGGGGCTTACACCTTCCTACAATGAGCAGTTCTTC	CASSESKGLTPSYNEQFF
TRBV10-1	TRBJ1-4	TRBD1	NA	TGCGCCAGCAGCATGACAGGGGAGGGTGGAAAACTGTTTTTT	CASSMTGEGGKLFF
TRBV19	TRBJ2-6	TRBD1	NA	TGTGCCAGTACCAATATGGGGACAGCTGGGGCCAACGTCCTGACTTTC	CASTNMGTAGANVLTF
TRBV7-3	TRBJ2-1	TRBD2	NA	TGTGCCAGCAGCCAGGGGACTAGCGGCTTATACAATGAGCAGTTCTTC	CASSQGTSGLYNEQFF
TRBV6-6	TRBJ2-1	TRBD1	NA	TGTGCCAGCCGGGACAGGTCCTACAATGAGCAGTTCTTC	CASRDRSYNEQFF
TRBV11-2	TRBJ1-5	NA	NA	TGTGCCAGCAGTCTCTGGGGGGGAATCAATCAGCCCCAGCATTTT	CASSLWGGINQPQHF
TRBV7-2	TRBJ1-2	TRBD1	NA	TGTGCCAGCAGCCCCCAGGGGGCCTATGGCTACACCTTC	CASSPQGAYGYTF
TRBV4-2	TRBJ1-5	NA	NA	TGTGCCAGCAGCCAAGAAGACGACACTTTTTGGCCCCAGCATTTT	CASSQEDDTFWPQHF
TRBV19	TRBJ2-4	TRBD1	once	TGTGCCAGTACCCCAGGGGGCGCCAAAAACATTCAGTACTTC	CASTPGGAKNIQYF
TRBV28	TRBJ2-7	NA	NA	TGTGCCAGCAGCCGGGAGATTTACGAGCAGTACTTC	CASSREIYEQYF
TRBV7-9	TRBJ1-1	NA	NA	TGTGCCAGCAGCCCGTCCGGGGCTGAAGCTTTCTTT	CASSPSGAEAFF
TRBV6-2/TRBV6-3	TRBJ1-1	TRBD1	NA	TGTGCCAGCAGTTACCCAACAGGGGTTTACACTGAAGCTTTCTTT	CASSYPTGVYTEAFF
TRBV6-4	TRBJ1-1	NA	NA	TGTGCCAGCAGTGCCGTCGCGCAGGGGAACACTGAAGCTTTCTTT	CASSAVAQGNTEAFF
TRBV3-1/TRBV3-2	TRBJ2-7	TRBD2	NA	TGTGCCAGCAGCCAAGGGGCTAGCGGGAGATTGGGCGAGCAGTACTTC	CASSQGASGRLGEQYF
TRBV7-9	TRBJ2-3	TRBD2	NA	TGTGCCAGTGCCCTAGCGGGAGCTACGCAGTATTTT	CASALAGATQYF
TRBV19	TRBJ1-5	TRBD1	NA	TGTGCCAGTAGTTGGTCACGACAGGGCGTTCAGCCCCAGCATTTT	CASSWSRQGVQPQHF
TRBV3-1/TRBV3-2	TRBJ2-2	NA	NA	TGTGCCAGCAGCCCAAAGACAGCGCGGGAGCTGTTTTTT	CASSPKTARELFF
TRBV7-2	TRBJ1-4	TRBD1	NA	TGTGCCAGCAGCATCACAGGGGAATGGGAAAAACTGTTTTTT	CASSITGEWEKLFF